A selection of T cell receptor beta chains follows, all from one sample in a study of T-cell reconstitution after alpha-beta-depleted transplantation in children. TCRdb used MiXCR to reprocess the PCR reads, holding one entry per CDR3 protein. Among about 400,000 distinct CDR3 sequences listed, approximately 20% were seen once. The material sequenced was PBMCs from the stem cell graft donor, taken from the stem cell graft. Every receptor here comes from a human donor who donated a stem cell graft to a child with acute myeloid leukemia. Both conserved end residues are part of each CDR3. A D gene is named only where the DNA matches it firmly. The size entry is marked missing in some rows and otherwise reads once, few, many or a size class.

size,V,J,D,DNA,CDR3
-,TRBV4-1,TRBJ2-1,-,TGCGCCAGCAGCCAAGATTACCTGAGCTCCTACAATGAGCAGTTCTTC,CASSQDYLSSYNEQFF
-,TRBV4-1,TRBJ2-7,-,TGCGCCAGCAGCCAAGAAGTGAATTATTACTCCTACGAGCAGTACTTC,CASSQEVNYYSYEQYF
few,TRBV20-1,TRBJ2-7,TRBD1,TGCAGTCGGACAGGGGTCCTTGCCGGGGGTAACTACGAGCAGTACTTC,CSRTGVLAGGNYEQYF
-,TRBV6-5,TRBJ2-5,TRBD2,TGTGCCAGCAGTTACTCGTGGACTAGCGGGATGCAACAAGAGACCCAGTACTTC,CASSYSWTSGMQQETQYF
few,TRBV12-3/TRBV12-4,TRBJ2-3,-,TGTGCCAGCAGCCTGACCGGCGCACTGGGGGATACGCAGTATTTT,CASSLTGALGDTQYF
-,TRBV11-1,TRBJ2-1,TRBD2,TGTGCCAGCAGCTACGAGGGAGGGTACAATGAGCAGTTCTTC,CASSYEGGYNEQFF
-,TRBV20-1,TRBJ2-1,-,TGCAGTGCTAGAGTGGCCCCCAATGAGCAGTTCTTC,CSARVAPNEQFF
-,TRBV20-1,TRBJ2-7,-,TGCAGTGCTAGAGGACGAGGAGCCCCCTACGAGCAGTACTTC,CSARGRGAPYEQYF
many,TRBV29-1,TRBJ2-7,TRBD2,TGCAGCGTTGATAAAAGCGGGAGTAGCAACGAGCAGTACTTC,CSVDKSGSSNEQYF
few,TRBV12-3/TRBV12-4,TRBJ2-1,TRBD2,TGTGCCAGCAGTTTAACTAGGGCCTTGGGACTAGCGGAGTTC,CASSLTRALGLAEF
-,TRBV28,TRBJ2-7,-,TGTGCCAGCAGCCATCTCCAGGGTCCCGAGCAGTACTTC,CASSHLQGPEQYF
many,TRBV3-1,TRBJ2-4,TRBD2,TGTGCCAGCAGCCAAGACCTAGCGGCAAACATTCAGTACTTC,CASSQDLAANIQYF
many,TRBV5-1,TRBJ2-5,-,TGTGCCAGCAGTTTAGACGAGACCCAGTACTTC,CASSLDETQYF
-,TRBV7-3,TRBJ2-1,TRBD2,TGTGCCAGCAGCTTAGGTGGACTAGCGGGCAATGAGCAGTTCTTC,CASSLGGLAGNEQFF
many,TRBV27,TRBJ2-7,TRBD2,TGTGCCAGCAGTCCACAGGGCCTAGCGGGAGGGGACTACGAGCAGTACTTC,CASSPQGLAGGDYEQYF
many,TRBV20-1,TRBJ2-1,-,TGCAGTGCTAGACCACCGATCGACCTGTACAATGAGCAGTTCTTC,CSARPPIDLYNEQFF
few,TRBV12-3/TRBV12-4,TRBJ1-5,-,TGTGCCAGCAGCCGGACTGTCAGTAGCAATCAGCCCCAGCATTTT,CASSRTVSSNQPQHF
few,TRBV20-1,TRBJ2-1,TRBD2,TGCAGTGCTATATACCCCCTAGCGGGTCGCTCCTACAATGAGCAGTTCTTC,CSAIYPLAGRSYNEQFF
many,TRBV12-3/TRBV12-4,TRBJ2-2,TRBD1,TGTGCCAGCAGTTTAAGGACAGGGAACACCGGGGAGCTGTTTTTT,CASSLRTGNTGELFF
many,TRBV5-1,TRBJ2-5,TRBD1,TGCGCCAGCAGCTCCCGACAGGGGACAGAGACCCAGTACTTC,CASSSRQGTETQYF
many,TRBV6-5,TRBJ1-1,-,TGTGCCAGCAGAAAGACAGGTAACACTGAAGCTTTCTTT,CASRKTGNTEAFF
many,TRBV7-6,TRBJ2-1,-,TGTGCCAGCAGCTCCCTGACTAGCAGGGGTTCTGGCAATGAGCAGTTCTTC,CASSSLTSRGSGNEQFF
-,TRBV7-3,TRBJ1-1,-,TGTGCCAGCAGCTTAAGCCCTAACAGCGAAGCTTTCTTT,CASSLSPNSEAFF
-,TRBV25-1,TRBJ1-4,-,TGTGCCAGCGGGGGATATGACAGGACCGCAACTAATGAAAAACTGTTTTTT,CASGGYDRTATNEKLFF
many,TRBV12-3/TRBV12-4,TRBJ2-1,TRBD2,TGTGCCAGCACCTTCGGACTAGCGGGAGACGTGGAGCAGTTCTTC,CASTFGLAGDVEQFF
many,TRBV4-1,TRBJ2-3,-,TGCGCCAGCAGCCAAGTGGATCTGGGATTTACTGATACGCAGTATTTT,CASSQVDLGFTDTQYF
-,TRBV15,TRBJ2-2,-,TGTGCCACCAGCAGAGGAGGGGAGCTGTTTTTT,CATSRGGELFF
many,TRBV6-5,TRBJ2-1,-,TGTGCCAGCAGTCGGGCTAGCGACTTGAATGAGCAGTTCTTC,CASSRASDLNEQFF
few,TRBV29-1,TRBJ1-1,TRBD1,TGCAGCGTTGAGCTACAGGGGCCGGGGACTGAAGCTTTCTTT,CSVELQGPGTEAFF
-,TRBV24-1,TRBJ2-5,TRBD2,TGTGCCACCAGTGACCCTTGGCGGGAGGGATACCAAGAGACCCAGTACTTC,CATSDPWREGYQETQYF
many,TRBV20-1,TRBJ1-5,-,TGCAGTGCTGGAGATGATCAGCCCCAGCATTTT,CSAGDDQPQHF
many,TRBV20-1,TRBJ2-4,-,TGCAGTGCTAGAAGGACAGAGACGGGCATTCAGTACTTC,CSARRTETGIQYF
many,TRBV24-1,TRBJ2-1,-,TGTGCCACCAGTGATCCAGGAGTTGAGCAGTTCTTC,CATSDPGVEQFF
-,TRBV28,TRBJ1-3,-,TGTGCCAGCAGCCCTGGACAGTCTCCCTCTGGAAACACCATATATTTT,CASSPGQSPSGNTIYF
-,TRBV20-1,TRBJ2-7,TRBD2,TGCAGTGCCACGGGACTAGCGGGAGTCTCCTACGAGCAGTACTTC,CSATGLAGVSYEQYF
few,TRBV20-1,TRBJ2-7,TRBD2,TGCAGTGCTAGAGATAGTGAGGGGACTAGGGTTTTCGAGCAGTACTTC,CSARDSEGTRVFEQYF
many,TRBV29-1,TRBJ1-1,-,TGCAGCGTTGGAGTTGGCGGGAACACTGAAGCTTTCTTT,CSVGVGGNTEAFF
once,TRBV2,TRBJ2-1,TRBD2,TGTGCCAGCACTCGAGCGGGAGCTGTATACAATGAGCAGTTCTTC,CASTRAGAVYNEQFF
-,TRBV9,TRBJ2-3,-,TGTGCCAGCAGCGTAGCGGGAGTCGGCACAGATACGCAGTATTTT,CASSVAGVGTDTQYF
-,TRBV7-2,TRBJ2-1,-,TGTGCCAGCAGCTTAGTCGGGCCCGGGACTGAGCAGTTCTTC,CASSLVGPGTEQFF
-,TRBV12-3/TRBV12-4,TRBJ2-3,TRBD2,TGTGCCAGCAGTAGGACTAGCGGGAGGCCCGGCACAGATACGCAGTATTTT,CASSRTSGRPGTDTQYF
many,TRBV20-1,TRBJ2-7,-,TGCAGTGCTAGGGGGCAGGGTAGTTTCGAGCAGTACTTC,CSARGQGSFEQYF